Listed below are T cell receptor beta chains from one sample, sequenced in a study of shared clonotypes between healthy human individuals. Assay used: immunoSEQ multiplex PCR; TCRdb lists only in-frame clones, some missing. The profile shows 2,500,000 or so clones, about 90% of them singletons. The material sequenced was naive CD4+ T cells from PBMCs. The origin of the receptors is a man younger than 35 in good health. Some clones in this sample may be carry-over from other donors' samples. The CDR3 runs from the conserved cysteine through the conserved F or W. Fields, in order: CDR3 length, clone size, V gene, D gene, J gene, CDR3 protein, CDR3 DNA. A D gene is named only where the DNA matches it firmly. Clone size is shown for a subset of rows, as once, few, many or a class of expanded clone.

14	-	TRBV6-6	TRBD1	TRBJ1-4	CASTAGTGFEKLFF	TGTGCCAGCACGGCTGGGACAGGGTTTGAAAAACTGTTTTTT
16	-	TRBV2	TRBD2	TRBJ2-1	CASTRILAAKGDEQFF	TGTGCCAGCACCCGAATACTAGCGGCAAAGGGGGATGAGCAGTTCTTC
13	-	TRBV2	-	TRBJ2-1	CASSDIWRGEQFF	TGTGCCAGCAGTGATATTTGGAGAGGTGAGCAGTTCTTC
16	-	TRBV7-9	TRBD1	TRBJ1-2	CASSRDRAFSNYGYTF	TGTGCCAGCAGCCGGGACAGGGCTTTCTCTAACTATGGCTACACCTTC
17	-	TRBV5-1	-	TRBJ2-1	CASSLVRGPAEYNEQFF	TGCGCCAGCAGCTTGGTACGGGGTCCTGCTGAATACAATGAGCAGTTCTTC
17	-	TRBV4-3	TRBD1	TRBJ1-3	CASSQEIGGTSGNTIYF	TGCGCCAGCAGCCAAGAGATAGGGGGCACCTCTGGAAACACCATATATTTT
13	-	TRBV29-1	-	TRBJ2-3	CSVAVTPRDTQYF	TGCAGCGTTGCAGTGACCCCAAGGGATACGCAGTATTTT
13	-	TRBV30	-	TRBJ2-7	CAYVRAPSYEQYF	TGTGCCTACGTGCGGGCCCCCTCCTACGAGCAGTACTTC
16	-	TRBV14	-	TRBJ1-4	CASSQDFRVSDEKLFF	TGTGCCAGCAGCCAAGATTTTCGGGTGTCCGATGAAAAACTGTTTTTT
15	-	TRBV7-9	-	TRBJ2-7	CASSLKTPEDYEQYF	TGTGCCAGCAGCTTAAAGACACCAGAAGACTACGAGCAGTACTTC
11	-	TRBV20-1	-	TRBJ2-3	CSASGADTQYF	TGCAGTGCTAGCGGGGCAGATACGCAGTATTTT
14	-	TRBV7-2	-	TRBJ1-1	CASSYRRGGPEAFF	TGTGCCAGCAGCTACCGGCGGGGGGGTCCTGAAGCTTTCTTT
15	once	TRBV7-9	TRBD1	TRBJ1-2	CASSPQPTGGYGYTF	TGTGCCAGCAGCCCCCAGCCGACAGGGGGCTATGGCTACACCTTC
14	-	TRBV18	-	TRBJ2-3	CASSPIGDTDTQYF	TGTGCCAGCTCACCAATAGGGGACACAGATACGCAGTATTTT
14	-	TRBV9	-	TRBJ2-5	CASSVEGRGETQYF	TGTGCCAGCAGCGTAGAAGGTCGAGGAGAGACCCAGTACTTC
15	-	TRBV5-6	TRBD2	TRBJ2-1	CASSLDGLAGNEQFF	TGTGCCAGCAGCTTGGACGGACTAGCGGGCAATGAGCAGTTCTTC
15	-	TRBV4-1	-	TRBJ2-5	CASSQDQRRVETQYF	TGCGCCAGCAGCCAAGATCAGCGCCGGGTTGAGACCCAGTACTTC
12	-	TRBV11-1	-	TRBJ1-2	CASSGATESYTF	TGTGCCAGCAGCGGAGCGACCGAGAGCTACACCTTC
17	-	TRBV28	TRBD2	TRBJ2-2	CASSFGTSGSWTGELFF	TGTGCCAGCAGTTTCGGGACTAGCGGGAGTTGGACCGGGGAGCTGTTTTTT
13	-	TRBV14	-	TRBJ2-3	CASSQGTLSTQYF	TGTGCCAGCAGCCAGGGGACTTTGTCTACGCAGTATTTT
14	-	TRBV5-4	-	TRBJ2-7	CASSRAGVTYEQYF	TGTGCCAGCAGCCGAGCGGGCGTTACCTACGAGCAGTACTTC
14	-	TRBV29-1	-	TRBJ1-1	CSVEKAGAGTEAFF	TGCAGCGTTGAGAAGGCGGGGGCAGGCACTGAAGCTTTCTTT
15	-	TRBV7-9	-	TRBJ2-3	CASSSQRASTDTQYF	TGTGCCAGCAGCTCCCAGCGAGCCAGCACAGATACGCAGTATTTT
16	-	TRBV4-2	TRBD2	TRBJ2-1	CASSREGGSSYNEQFF	TGTGCCAGCAGCCGAGAGGGCGGGAGCTCCTACAATGAGCAGTTCTTC
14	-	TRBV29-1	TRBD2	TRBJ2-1	CSVGGSSVYNEQFF	TGCAGCGTGGGGGGGTCTAGCGTTTACAATGAGCAGTTCTTC
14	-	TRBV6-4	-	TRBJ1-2	CASSDSTASYGYTF	TGTGCCAGCAGTGACTCTACAGCCTCCTATGGCTACACCTTC
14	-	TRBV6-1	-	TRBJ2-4	CASSVPGSKNIQYF	TGTGCCAGCAGTGTCCCGGGTTCCAAAAACATTCAGTACTTC
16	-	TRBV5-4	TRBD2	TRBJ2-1	CASSSDNSGRANEQFF	TGTGCCAGCAGCTCCGATAATAGCGGGAGGGCCAATGAGCAGTTCTTC
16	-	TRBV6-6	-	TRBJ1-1	CASTYTRGGWNTEAFF	TGTGCCAGCACTTACACCAGGGGCGGGTGGAACACTGAAGCTTTCTTT
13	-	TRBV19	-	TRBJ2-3	CASSTYTTDTQYF	TGTGCCAGTAGTACCTACACAACAGATACGCAGTATTTT
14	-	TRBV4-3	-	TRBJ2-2	CASSQDLVDGELFF	TGCGCCAGCAGCCAAGATCTAGTGGACGGGGAGCTGTTTTTT